This TCR beta chain was obtained from a study of tumor-infiltrating lymphocytes in primary liver carcinoma. About the study: Patients' primary liver carcinoma was surgically resected. Tumor stage was T1-T3 N0M0, and tumor size was roughly 4 to 10 cm across. Per sample, productive TCRbeta reads numbered roughly 3.65 to 7.13 million, similar across tissue types. Study findings and constraints: Overlap between tumor regions exceeded overlap of tumor with adjacent tissue or blood.

Per the germline V gene, CDR1 is LGHNA and CDR2 is YNFKEQ. The CDR3 extends over 13 amino acids. Production of TCR beta cDNA used approximately 480 ng total RNA together with a constant-region primer. Sequencing libraries for TCR beta derived from three nested multiplex PCR rounds that used slightly modified ARM-PCR. PCR rounds one and two used TRBV1-TRBV30 forward primers with a C-beta reverse primer for around 11 cycles each. TCRdb itself ran the multiplex PCR reads through MiXCR, one entry per CDR3 protein. The data show 310,000 or so distinct CDR3 sequences, almost 60% seen once. This clonotype was seen a single time. The antigen remains unidentified. This may come from a read error, since a much larger clone is one base off. RNA was extracted from whole blood without cell sorting, alongside germline DNA.

Sequenced sample: peripheral blood. V gene TRBV4-2 combines with J gene TRBJ1-1; the D is unclear. The TCR sequence derives from a woman aged 25 to 39 with primary liver carcinoma and hepatitis B virus infection. The CDR3 coding sequence is TGTGCCAGCGGCCAAGGGAGAGCAGCTGGAGCTTTCTTT. It is translated as CASGQGRAAGAFF.